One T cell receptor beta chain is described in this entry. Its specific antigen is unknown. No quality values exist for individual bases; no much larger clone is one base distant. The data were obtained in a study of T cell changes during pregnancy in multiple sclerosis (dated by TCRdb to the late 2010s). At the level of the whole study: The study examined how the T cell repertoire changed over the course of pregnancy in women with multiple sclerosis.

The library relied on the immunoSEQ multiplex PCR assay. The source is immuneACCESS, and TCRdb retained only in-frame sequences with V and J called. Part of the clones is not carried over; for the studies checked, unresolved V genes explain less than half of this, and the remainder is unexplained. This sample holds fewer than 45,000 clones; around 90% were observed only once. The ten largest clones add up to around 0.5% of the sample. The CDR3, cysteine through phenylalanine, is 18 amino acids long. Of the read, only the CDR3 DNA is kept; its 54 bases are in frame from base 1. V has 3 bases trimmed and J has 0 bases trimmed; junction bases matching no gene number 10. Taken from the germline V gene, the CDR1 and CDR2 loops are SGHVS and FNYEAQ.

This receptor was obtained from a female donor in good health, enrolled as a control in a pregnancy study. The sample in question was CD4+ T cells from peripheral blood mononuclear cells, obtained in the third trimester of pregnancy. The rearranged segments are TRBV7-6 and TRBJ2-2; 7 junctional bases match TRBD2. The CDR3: CASSFLRVRGTNTGELFF. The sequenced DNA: TGTGCCAGCAGCTTTCTCCGGGTGCGGGGGACGAACACCGGGGAGCTGTTTTTT.